This TCR beta chain was documented in a study of blood T cell repertoires in COVID-19. Study as a whole: Samples taken during acute and convalescent COVID-19 were collected in the United States, Italy and Spain. Sources were T cells, B-cell-depleted T cells, or PBMCs; the material itself was cDNA or gDNA.

The CDR3 is 13 residues long. Per the germline V gene, CDR1 is MGHDK and CDR2 is SYGVNS. V was pared by 6 bases and J by 5 bases, with 3 bases of the junction left unmatched. As processed by the authors: The authors estimated nucleated cell counts from reference gene primer amplification. Repertoires were generated with immunoSEQ multiplex PCR, while TCRdb's copy carries only in-frame clones and drops some. The V and J calls and the clone size are those of that table, but D and trimming were determined from the DNA. The sample yields around 100,000 clones, approximately 89% seen once. Seattle's enrolled individuals joined amid active infection and were then monitored longitudinally.

The TCR originated in a woman aged 60 to 75 with COVID-19, enrolled during active disease. Input material: peripheral blood. This sequence joins TRBV25-1 and TRBJ1-4, with TRBD1 matching 7 bases. CDR3 bases: TGTGCCAGCAGGGGACAGATGAATGAAAAACTGTTTTTT. It encodes CASRGQMNEKLFF.